Presented here are 24 T cell receptor beta chains from one specimen sequenced in a study of T cells in Graves' hyperthyroidism and ophthalmopathy. The source material, RNA transcripts, was used to amplify TCR beta CDR3 regions. Carried out on the TCR CDR3, a first-round RT-PCR used the HTBI primer set. TCRdb recomputed calls from the multiplex PCR reads with MiXCR, one row per CDR3 protein. The sample carries 350,000 to 400,000 distinct CDR3 sequences, about 16% recorded once. The sample consisted of blood. Source of these receptors: a woman aged 25 to 39 with Graves' hyperthyroidism.

V gene TRBV5-8 combines with J gene TRBJ2-2; perhaps TRBD2 as D (6 bases). The CDR3 covers 16 residues. Looked up from germline, CDR1 is SGHTS and CDR2 is YDEGEE. V was shortened by 2 bases and J by 0 bases, with 11 bases between the two germline ends. The CDR3 is CASSLGAGTNTGELFF. The CDR3, as DNA: TGTGCCAGCAGCTTAGGTGCGGGAACGAACACCGGGGAGCTGTTTTTT.

The rearrangement uses TRBV6-5 and TRBJ1-2; D remains ambiguous. CDR3 size: 13 residues. CDR1 is MNHEY, CDR2 SVGAGI, per germline. Trimming removed 5 bases at V and 0 bases at J, with 7 bases between. This chain's CDR3 is CASSAITNYGYTF. The CDR3 nucleotides are TGTGCCAGCAGTGCGATTACTAACTATGGCTACACCTTC.

The chain uses TRBV29-1 and TRBJ2-5; 10 bases fit TRBD2. V lost 7 bases and J lost 4; bases outside the gene matches: 9. Germline CDR1 and CDR2: SQVTM and ANQGSEA. The CDR3 has 14 residues. DNA for the CDR3: TGCAGCGCCGGGCCTAGCGGGAGTAGAGAGACCCAGTACTTC. Its protein is CSAGPSGSRETQYF.

This clonotype was counted between two and nine times. The chain joins TRBV5-1 to TRBJ2-1, with D perhaps matching TRBD2 (6 bases). The CDR3 is made up of 16 amino acids. Germline CDR1 reads SGHRS; CDR2 reads YFSETQ. V shed 4 bases and J shed 8 bases, with 22 bases lying between them. This CDR3 reads CASSPGGAGSDHEQFF. The CDR3 region has the DNA TGCGCCAGCAGCCCCGGAGGCGCGGGAAGTGACCATGAGCAGTTCTTC. Filled out from reference TRBV5-1 and TRBJ2-1, the complete variable domain reads KAGVTQTPRYLIKTRGQQVTLSCSPISGHRSVSWYQQTPGQGLQFLFEYFSETQRNKGNFPGRFSGRQFSNSRSEMNVSTLELGDSALYLCASSPGGAGSDHEQFFGPGTRLTVL.

This clonotype showed up many times. V gene TRBV28 combines with J gene TRBJ2-1; 12 nucleotides line up with TRBD2. The junction had 5 bases not matched to a gene; V was cut back by 6 bases and J by 8 bases. Looked up from germline, CDR1 is MDHEN and CDR2 is SYDVKM. This CDR3 region has 14 residues. The CDR3 DNA reads TGTGCCAGCAGGCTAGCGGGAGGGCGGGATGAGCAGTTCTTC. This codes for CASRLAGGRDEQFF.

This clonotype was counted between two and nine times. J is TRBJ2-2 and V is TRBV11-2; D is possibly TRBD1 (5 bases). Germline V CDR1 and CDR2: SGHAT, FQNNGV. The CDR3 is made up of 16 amino acids. Trimming pared 0 bases from V and 0 bases from J, leaving 8 bases between. The CDR3 is CASSLESGSNTGELFF. The CDR3 DNA reads as TGTGCCAGCAGCTTAGAGTCAGGGTCGAACACCGGGGAGCTGTTTTTT.

This clonotype was counted many times. The chain is built from TRBV28 and TRBJ1-1; 8 positions agree with TRBD1. V dropped 10 bases and J dropped 0; count of bases not matched to a gene: 16. CDR3 size: 17 residues. The germline V gene has CDR1 MDHEN and CDR2 SYDVKM. The CDR3 is CATSETGTGGMNTEAFF. The CDR3 DNA sequence: TGTGCCACCTCGGAGACCGGGACAGGAGGTATGAACACTGAAGCTTTCTTT.

The chain couples TRBV28 to TRBJ1-1; D gene uncertain. Trimming removed 6 bases at V and 0 bases at J, with 17 bases between. Germline loops: CDR1 MDHEN, CDR2 SYDVKM. The CDR3 has 16 residues. The CDR3 DNA sequence: TGTGCCAGCAGCGACCCGTTTTGGAGGATGAACACTGAAGCTTTCTTT. Its translation is CASSDPFWRMNTEAFF.

At least ten counts were recorded for this clonotype. The genes are TRBV7-9 and TRBJ2-1, with D possibly matching TRBD2 (6 bases). V was cut by 2 bases and J by 5 bases, with 22 bases left in between. Germline V gene lookup returns CDR1 SEHNR and CDR2 FQNEAQ (reference sequence). The CDR3 is made up of 18 amino acids. CDR3 in amino acids: CASSLWRSGVGKDNEQFF. The CDR3 bases are TGTGCCAGCAGCTTATGGCGGTCGGGGGTCGGAAAGGACAATGAGCAGTTCTTC.

The chain recombines TRBV24-1 with TRBJ2-3, with 9 bases aligning to TRBD2. V shed 3 bases, J shed 1 base, and the junction held 4 bases outside the gene matches. Germline CDR1 KGHDR, CDR2 SFDVKD. The CDR3 is 16 residues long. The chain's CDR3 is CATSDPAGGGTDTQYF. The CDR3 region has the DNA TGTGCCACCAGTGATCCAGCGGGAGGTGGCACAGATACGCAGTATTTT.

V usage is TRBV15 and J usage is TRBJ2-7, with a possible D match to TRBD1 (6 bases). This CDR3 comprises 15 residues. The V end lost 2 bases, the J end lost 0 bases, and 11 bases lay between the germline ends. Germline V gene data show CDR1 as LNHNV and CDR2 as YYDKDF (reference sequence). The CDR3: CATSRPRQASYEQYF. DNA of the CDR3: TGTGCCACCAGCAGACCCCGACAGGCCTCCTACGAGCAGTACTTC.

This clonotype was counted at least ten times. The chain joins TRBV28 to TRBJ1-2, with 8 bases lining up with TRBD1. This CDR3 region has 14 residues. V lost 6 bases to trimming and J lost 5 bases; unmatched junction nucleotides: 8. Germline V gene lookup returns CDR1 MDHEN and CDR2 SYDVKM. Written as DNA, the CDR3 is TGTGCCAGCAGGCCCGGGACAGGTGGTTATGGCTACACCTTC. This encodes CASRPGTGGYGYTF.

This clonotype came up many times. The J gene is TRBJ2-3, the V gene TRBV28; D gene uncertain. The V end lost 5 bases, the J end lost 3 bases, and 9 bases lay between the germline ends. CDR1 and CDR2 from the germline V gene are MDHEN and SYDVKM. The CDR3 runs to 13 residues. CDR3 loop: CASSTPGTDTQYF. The CDR3 bases are TGTGCCAGCAGTACTCCCGGAACAGATACGCAGTATTTT.

This clonotype was found a few times. J is TRBJ2-1 and V is TRBV6-1, with 8 positions matching TRBD2. CDR3 length: 15 residues. V lost 3 bases, J lost 3 bases, and 4 bases stayed unmatched. CDR1 MNHNS and CDR2 SASEGT come from the germline V gene. In nucleotides, the CDR3 is TGTGCCAGCAGTGACGGGGGGGGGGGCTACAATGAGCAGTTCTTC. This translates into CASSDGGGGYNEQFF.

Note on this clonotype: This may be a read error, as it is one base from a much larger clone. The chain joins TRBV12-3 or TRBV12-4 to TRBJ1-1; TRBD1 is a possible D gene (6 bases). The CDR3 runs 16 residues. Trimming removed 6 bases from V and 1 base from J, with 18 bases in between. The CDR3 sequence is CASSRGAGSTNTEAFF. In DNA, the CDR3 is TGTGCCAGCAGCCGGGGGGCAGGGAGTACGAACACTGAAGCTTTCTTT.

The sample holds many counts of this clonotype. This chain connects TRBV3-1 to TRBJ1-5; D not certain. Germline lookup yields CDR1 LGHDT and CDR2 YNNKEL (reference sequence). The CDR3 is made up of 13 amino acids. V was pared by 0 bases and J by 7 bases, with 7 bases between. The chain's CDR3 is CASSQDVIQPQHF. CDR3 nucleotides: TGTGCCAGCAGCCAAGATGTTATCCAGCCCCAGCATTTT.

This clonotype was seen ten or more times. V is TRBV4-2 and J is TRBJ2-2, with unresolved D. V was clipped by 2 bases and J by 6 bases, with 7 bases between them. The CDR3 extends over 13 amino acids. CDR1 and CDR2 (germline): LGHNA, YNFKEQ. The CDR3: CASSQRPSGELFF. Here the CDR3 DNA reads TGTGCCAGCAGCCAACGTCCATCCGGGGAGCTGTTTTTT.

With regard to this clonotype: This may come from a read error, since a much larger clone is one base off. The chain combines TRBV5-1 with TRBJ2-2, with 7 bases that match TRBD1. The germline gives CDR1 SGHRS, CDR2 YFSETQ. The CDR3 is made up of 14 amino acids. CDR3 sequence reads: CVTSGQSNTGELFF. The CDR3 nucleotides are TGCGTCACCTCGGGACAGTCGAACACCGGGGAGCTGTTTTTT.

This clonotype was observed a single time. A much larger clonotype is one base distant, so this may be a read error. V gene TRBV27 combines with J gene TRBJ2-1; D might be TRBD2 (6 bases). The J call may not be correct, given that the DNA end is closer to TRBJ2-7. This CDR3 has 15 residues. Germline loops: CDR1 MNHEY, CDR2 SMNVEV (reference sequence). In DNA form, the CDR3 reads TGTGCCAGCGGCCTACAGCCTAGCGCCTACAATGAGCAGTACTTC. It codes for CASGLQPSAYNEQYF.

This clonotype was observed at least ten times. V and J are TRBV4-2 and TRBJ2-1; TRBD1 aligns across 7 bases. CDR3 length: 15 amino acids. Per germline, CDR1 LGHNA and CDR2 YNFKEQ. V lost 6 bases and J lost 4; bases outside the gene matches: 9. CDR3 in amino acids: CASSLGTALYNEQFF. In DNA, the CDR3 is TGTGCCAGCAGTCTTGGGACAGCTCTGTACAATGAGCAGTTCTTC.

The chain has TRBV5-1 and TRBJ1-1; D may be TRBD1 (5 bases). The CDR3 is made up of 15 amino acids. V lost 8 bases and J 5 bases, leaving 22 bases between the germline ends. CDR1 is SGHRS and CDR2 is YFSETQ in the germline V gene. In DNA form, the CDR3 reads TGCGCCAGTCAAAGTGGGGTCCTGGGGGGGACTGAAGCTTTCTTT. Its translation is CASQSGVLGGTEAFF.

This clonotype showed up just a few times. The J gene is TRBJ2-7, the V gene TRBV2; TRBD1 agrees at 12 bases. In germline, CDR1 is SNHLY, CDR2 FYNNEI. Trimming removed 5 bases from V and 7 bases from J; junction bases left unmatched: 6. The CDR3 extends over 14 amino acids. The CDR3 protein is CASSRDRGPGEQYF. Written as DNA, the CDR3 is TGTGCCAGCAGTAGGGACAGGGGGCCGGGTGAGCAGTACTTC. Using reference TRBV2 and TRBJ2-7 for the parts outside the CDR3, the full variable domain is EPEVTQTPSHQVTQMGQEVILRCVPISNHLYFYWYRQILGQKVEFLVSFYNNEISEKSEIFDDQFSVERPDGSNFTLKIRSTKLEDSAMYFCASSRDRGPGEQYFGPGTRLTVT.

The chain couples TRBV9 to TRBJ2-5; 7 bases fit TRBD1. The CDR3 length is 16 residues. Germline CDR1 is SGDLS and CDR2 is YYNGEE. Unmatched junction bases numbered 9, after V lost 0 bases and J lost 4 bases. The CDR3: CASSVGGTDIGETQYF. The CDR3 nucleotides are TGTGCCAGCAGCGTAGGGGGGACAGACATCGGAGAGACCCAGTACTTC.

This clonotype was detected many times. The chain is built from TRBV28 and TRBJ2-1; possible D gene TRBD2, 6 bases. Germline CDR1 MDHEN, CDR2 SYDVKM. The CDR3 consists of 15 residues. V was trimmed by 4 bases and J by 6 bases, leaving 16 bases between them. The CDR3 here is CASSSPGDSPNEQFF. The CDR3 nucleotides read TGTGCCAGCAGTTCTCCTGGGGACTCCCCCAATGAGCAGTTCTTC.